A selection of T cell receptor beta chains follows, all from one sample in a study of shared clonotypes between healthy human individuals. This table comes from immunoSEQ multiplex PCR, and its TCRdb copy is limited to in-frame clones, with some not included. The sample lists around 650,000 clones; about 96% were seen once. The sequencing sample was made of naive CD8+ T cells sorted from blood. These receptor sequences come from a woman between 25 and 40 years old in good health. Each CDR3 is given with its conserved first and last residue. A D gene is named only where the DNA matches it firmly. Clone size appears in some rows only: once, few, many, or a class for an expanded clone.

cdr3_nt | cdr3_aa | d_call | v_call | clone_size | j_call | cdr3_length
TGTGCCAGCAGTGGCAGGGTTGCGTACGAGCAGTACTTC | CASSGRVAYEQYF | NA | TRBV6-1 | NA | TRBJ2-7 | 13
TGTGCCAGCAGCTTTAACAGGGGCACAGATACGCAGTATTTT | CASSFNRGTDTQYF | NA | TRBV7-9 | NA | TRBJ2-3 | 14
TGTGCCAGCAGTTCAGGACTAGCGGGATATACCGGGGAGCTGTTTTTT | CASSSGLAGYTGELFF | TRBD2 | TRBV27 | NA | TRBJ2-2 | 16
TGTGCCAGCAGCCAGGTCACTGAAGCTTTCTTT | CASSQVTEAFF | NA | TRBV11-2 | once | TRBJ1-1 | 11
TGTGCCAGCAACGGGATGTCCTATGGCTACACCTTC | CASNGMSYGYTF | NA | TRBV19 | NA | TRBJ1-2 | 12
TGTGCCAGCAGCCCCTGGACAGGGGGCATAGGTGGGGCCAACGTCCTGACTTTC | CASSPWTGGIGGANVLTF | TRBD1 | TRBV5-8 | NA | TRBJ2-6 | 18
TGTGCCAGCCAAATGGAGCGGGGCTCCTACGAGCAGTACTTC | CASQMERGSYEQYF | TRBD2 | TRBV28 | once | TRBJ2-7 | 14
TGTGCCTGGAGTGTAATGTCCGGGGAGCTGTTTTTT | CAWSVMSGELFF | NA | TRBV30 | NA | TRBJ2-2 | 12
TGTGCCAACTCAAGGACTAGCGGGCGGTACCAAGAGACCCAGTACTTC | CANSRTSGRYQETQYF | TRBD2 | TRBV7-8 | NA | TRBJ2-5 | 16
TGTGCCAGCAGCTTATTGGCCGGGGAGCTGTTTTTT | CASSLLAGELFF | NA | TRBV7-9 | NA | TRBJ2-2 | 12
TGTGCCAGCAGCTTAGTTACCGGCAATGAGCAGTTCTTC | CASSLVTGNEQFF | NA | TRBV11-2 | NA | TRBJ2-1 | 13
TGTGCCAGCAGCCTAATTCGTGAGGGCAAAAACATTCAGTACTTC | CASSLIREGKNIQYF | NA | TRBV11-2 | NA | TRBJ2-4 | 15
TGCGCCAGCAGTGAGGTCAGGGCGGGCAATGAGCAGTTCTTC | CASSEVRAGNEQFF | NA | TRBV10-1 | NA | TRBJ2-1 | 14
TGTGCCAGCAGTCCGAGGGCCTCTTCCTACGAGCAGTACTTC | CASSPRASSYEQYF | NA | TRBV28 | once | TRBJ2-7 | 14
TGTGCCAGCAGCGCAGGACTAGCGGGAAATCTCGAGCAGTACTTC | CASSAGLAGNLEQYF | TRBD2 | TRBV5-6 | NA | TRBJ2-7 | 15
TGTGCCAGCAGTGAACCCATTCCCGGGACAGGGACGATCGGAAGCTCCTACGAGCAGTACTTC | CASSEPIPGTGTIGSSYEQYF | TRBD1 | TRBV6-1 | once | TRBJ2-7 | 21
TGTGCCACCAGCAGAGGCCCCTCACGGGAGGAGCAGTACTTC | CATSRGPSREEQYF | NA | TRBV15 | NA | TRBJ2-7 | 14
TGTGCCAGCAGTTACACCTCAGGGAACACTGAAGCTTTCTTT | CASSYTSGNTEAFF | NA | TRBV6-5 | NA | TRBJ1-1 | 14
TGTGCCAGCAGCTTGGGTGCCACCGGGGAGCTGTTTTTT | CASSLGATGELFF | NA | TRBV5-6 | NA | TRBJ2-2 | 13
TGTGCCAGCAGCCCTAGTAGCGGGTACGAGCAGTACTTC | CASSPSSGYEQYF | TRBD2 | TRBV13 | once | TRBJ2-7 | 13
TGTGCCAGCAGCTTAAAGGGTTCCTACGAGCAGTACTTC | CASSLKGSYEQYF | NA | TRBV7-9 | NA | TRBJ2-7 | 13
TGTGCCAGCAGTGAAGGGAGGCGGACGGTTAGCACAGATACGCAGTATTTT | CASSEGRRTVSTDTQYF | NA | TRBV25-1 | NA | TRBJ2-3 | 17
TGTGCCAGCAGTGAAGTCCCGGGACAGGCCTACGAGCAGTACTTC | CASSEVPGQAYEQYF | TRBD1 | TRBV6-1 | NA | TRBJ2-7 | 15
TGTGCCAGCAGTGCTCTAAGCGGGAGGTTCGATACGCAGTATTTT | CASSALSGRFDTQYF | TRBD2 | TRBV2 | NA | TRBJ2-3 | 15
TGTGCCATCAGTGAGTCGGCTTTCGGTCAGGACCTGAACACTGAAGCTTTCTTT | CAISESAFGQDLNTEAFF | NA | TRBV10-3 | NA | TRBJ1-1 | 18
TGCGCCAGCAGCTCCGGACAGGGTAGAGAGACCCAGTACTTC | CASSSGQGRETQYF | TRBD1 | TRBV5-1 | NA | TRBJ2-5 | 14
TGTGCCAGCAGCTTAGAGATTACAGGGGGGCCCAGCAATCAGCCCCAGCATTTT | CASSLEITGGPSNQPQHF | TRBD1 | TRBV7-8 | NA | TRBJ1-5 | 18
TGTGCCAGCAGTTTCTCCGCTGACCCCTACGAGCAGTACTTC | CASSFSADPYEQYF | NA | TRBV28 | NA | TRBJ2-7 | 14
TGTGCCAGCAGCCTACAGTCGAACACTGAAGCTTTCTTT | CASSLQSNTEAFF | NA | TRBV6-5 | NA | TRBJ1-1 | 13
TGCGCCAGCAGTGAGTCCCTAGCGGATCCCACAGATACGCAGTATTTT | CASSESLADPTDTQYF | TRBD2 | TRBV10-1 | NA | TRBJ2-3 | 16
TGTGCCAGCAGCTTAGCGGAAGAGACCCAGTACTTC | CASSLAEETQYF | NA | TRBV11-2 | NA | TRBJ2-5 | 12
TGTGCCAGCAGTCCGGGTCTCTTTGTCGGTGAGCAGTTCTTC | CASSPGLFVGEQFF | NA | TRBV28 | NA | TRBJ2-1 | 14
TGTGCCAGCGGGGCTAGCGTGACGAACACCGGGGAGCTGTTTTTT | CASGASVTNTGELFF | NA | TRBV2 | NA | TRBJ2-2 | 15
TGTGCCAGCAGTTTTTCCCCGGGACGGCGTTCCTCCGGGCAGCCCCAGCATTTT | CASSFSPGRRSSGQPQHF | NA | TRBV28 | NA | TRBJ1-5 | 18
TGTGCCAGCAGTGAAGGCGGACTAGCGGGCGGGGAGACCCAGTACTTC | CASSEGGLAGGETQYF | TRBD2 | TRBV2 | NA | TRBJ2-5 | 16
TGTGCCAGCAGTGAAGTTGTCAGTAAAGTCTACAATGAGCAGTTCTTC | CASSEVVSKVYNEQFF | NA | TRBV2 | NA | TRBJ2-1 | 16
TGCGCCAGCAGCCAAAGGGGTCGAGGCGGGAGGGGCACAGATACGCAGTATTTT | CASSQRGRGGRGTDTQYF | TRBD2 | TRBV4-1 | once | TRBJ2-3 | 18
TGTGCCAGCAGTTTAACCGACACCTCCTACGAGCAGTACTTC | CASSLTDTSYEQYF | NA | TRBV27 | NA | TRBJ2-7 | 14
TGTGCCAGCAGTACAGGGAATGCTTTCTTT | CASSTGNAFF | NA | TRBV2 | NA | TRBJ1-1 | 10
TGTGCCAGCAGTTTCCGGACGGTCTCCTACAATGAGCAGTTCTTC | CASSFRTVSYNEQFF | NA | TRBV28 | NA | TRBJ2-1 | 15
TGTGCCAGCAGCTTTAGCCTCGGGCCGCGCGACACCGGGGAGCTGTTTTTT | CASSFSLGPRDTGELFF | NA | TRBV13 | NA | TRBJ2-2 | 17
TGTGCCAGCAGTGAGGCGTACGGGCTAGAGGTAACAGATACGCAGTATTTT | CASSEAYGLEVTDTQYF | NA | TRBV27 | once | TRBJ2-3 | 17
TGCGCCAGCAGCTTTAAGAGGGACTACAATGAGCAGTTCTTC | CASSFKRDYNEQFF | NA | TRBV5-1 | NA | TRBJ2-1 | 14
TGTGCCAGTAGTGGGGGGAGTGGCTACGAGCAGTACTTC | CASSGGSGYEQYF | NA | TRBV19 | once | TRBJ2-7 | 13
TGTGCCAGCAGCTTAGGGGACGAGCAGTACTTC | CASSLGDEQYF | NA | TRBV11-2 | few | TRBJ2-7 | 11
TGTGCCAGCAGCTCGAAACAGGGGCACTCCTACGAGCAGTACTTC | CASSSKQGHSYEQYF | TRBD1 | TRBV7-9 | NA | TRBJ2-7 | 15
TGTGCCAGCATTAGGAGCTCCTACGAGCAGTACTTC | CASIRSSYEQYF | NA | TRBV6-1 | NA | TRBJ2-7 | 12
TGTGCCAGCAGTTCCGGGACTCCTGAAGCGGACTATGGCTACACCTTC | CASSSGTPEADYGYTF | NA | TRBV27 | NA | TRBJ1-2 | 16
TGTGCCAGCAGTCCTTTGGGGGCCGGGTCGGGCGAGCAGTACTTC | CASSPLGAGSGEQYF | NA | TRBV27 | NA | TRBJ2-7 | 15
TGTGCCAGCAGCTTAGCAAATTGGGGGATTTCCTATGGCTACACCTTC | CASSLANWGISYGYTF | NA | TRBV13 | NA | TRBJ1-2 | 16
TGTGCCAGCAGTCACCGGACGGGGGGTGAACAGTTCTTC | CASSHRTGGEQFF | TRBD2 | TRBV28 | once | TRBJ2-1 | 13